The clone carrying this T cell receptor beta chain was seen a few times. The antigen is unknown. TCRdb re-called the 5' RACE reads with MiXCR, one entry per CDR3 protein. The repertoire consists of 550,000 to 600,000 distinct CDR3 sequences, with about a fifth occurring once and the leading ten covering around 8.4%. The sample comes from a study of T-cell memory formation after mild COVID-19. Notes on the study in general: The appearance of some responding clones in pre-infection memory suggested that cross-reactive memory joined. Day 15 to 85 contracting clones showed balanced CD4/CD8; day 15 to 37 expanders favored CD4+. Shrinking CD4+ clones resided mostly in CM and EM, and CD8+ ones in EMRA.

There are 12 residues in the CDR3. CDR1 and CDR2 from the germline V gene are SQVTM and ANQGSEA. V was cut by 7 bases and J by 6 bases, with 12 bases left in between. Sequencing used PBMCs or a T cell subset sorted from them (not recorded which). The sequence derives from an adult woman who had mild COVID-19 (a few samples of this study predate the infection). Cell type and time point are not known. The rearrangement uses TRBV29-1 and TRBJ2-2; no reliable D call. CDR3 coding DNA: TGCAGCGCCGAACTCTGGGCCGGGGAGCTGTTTTTT. This gives the protein CSAELWAGELFF.